This T cell receptor beta chain comes out of a study of CD8 T cells in Susac syndrome. The CDR3 spans 13 residues. Trimming removed 7 bases from V and 4 bases from J; junction bases left unmatched: 4. Germline lookup yields CDR1 KGHSH and CDR2 LQKENI. Reverse transcription of 0.5 to 1 ug RNA was performed with random hexamers. By means of immunoSEQ multiplex PCR, TCR beta CDR3 spanning 54 Vbeta and 13 Jbeta underwent amplification. TCRdb ran MiXCR on the immunoSEQ multiplex PCR reads and lists one entry per CDR3 protein. The table records more than 55,000 distinct CDR3 sequences, roughly 95% of them present only once. TEMRA cells were FACS-enriched, unlike CD8+ and CD4+ T cells, which were negatively isolated.

The sequencing input was CD4+ T cells from PBMCs. This TCR derives from a human donor with multiple sclerosis. The chain has TRBV18 and TRBJ2-5; 9 nucleotides agree with TRBD1. The DNA of the CDR3 is TGTGCCAGCTTACAGGGGGCCGGAGAGACCCAGTACTTC. This codes for CASLQGAGETQYF.